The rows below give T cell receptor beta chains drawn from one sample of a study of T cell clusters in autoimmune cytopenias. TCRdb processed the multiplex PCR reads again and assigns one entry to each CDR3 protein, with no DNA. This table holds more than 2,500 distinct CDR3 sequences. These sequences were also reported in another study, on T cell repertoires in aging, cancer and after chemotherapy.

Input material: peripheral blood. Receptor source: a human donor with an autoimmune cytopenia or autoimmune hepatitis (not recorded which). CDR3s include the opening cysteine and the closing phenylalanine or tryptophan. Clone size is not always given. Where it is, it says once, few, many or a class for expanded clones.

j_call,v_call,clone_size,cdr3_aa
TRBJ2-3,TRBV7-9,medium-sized,CASSLGRRTDTQYF
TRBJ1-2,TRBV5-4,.,CASSMGGGDYGYTF
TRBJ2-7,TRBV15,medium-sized,CATSRAAGGASYEQYF
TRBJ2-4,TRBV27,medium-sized,CASSPGRGAQYF
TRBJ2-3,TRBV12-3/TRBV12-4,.,CASRWGGGAADTQYF
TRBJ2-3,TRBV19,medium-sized,CASSEQLAGARYTQYF
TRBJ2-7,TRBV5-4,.,CASSFGGLSYEQYF
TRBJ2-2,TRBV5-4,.,CASSLLGGSSGELFF
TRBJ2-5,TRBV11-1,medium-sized,CASSKGTSGYQETQYF
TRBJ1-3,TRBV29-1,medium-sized,CSVASWGKISGNTIYF
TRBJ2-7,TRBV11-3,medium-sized,CASSATRTVNFNEQYF
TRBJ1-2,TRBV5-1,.,CASNLGTNYGYTF
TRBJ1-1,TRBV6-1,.,CASRGTANTEAFF
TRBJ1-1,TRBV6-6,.,CASSYSGGDRGHGEAFF
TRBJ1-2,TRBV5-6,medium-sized,CASSLIDPRANYGYTF
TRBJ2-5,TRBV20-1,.,CSAETSGVSETQYF
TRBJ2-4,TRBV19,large,CASSKTDGLRYIQYF
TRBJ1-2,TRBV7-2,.,CASSLGGEYGYTF
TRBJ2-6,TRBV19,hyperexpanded,CASTPTSGANVLTF
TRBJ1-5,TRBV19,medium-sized,CASTPGRTNQPQHF
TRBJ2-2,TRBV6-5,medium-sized,CASSIARNTGELFF
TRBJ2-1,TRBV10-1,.,CASSDTSGGAFSEQFF
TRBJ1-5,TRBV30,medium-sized,CATVDRFNQPQHF
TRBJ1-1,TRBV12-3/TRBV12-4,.,CASSLQGAGNTEAFF
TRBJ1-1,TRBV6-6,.,CASSLAGPENTEAFF
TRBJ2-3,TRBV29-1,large,CSVETGTDTQYF
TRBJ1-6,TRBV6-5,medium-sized,CASSYSTGGYNSPLHF
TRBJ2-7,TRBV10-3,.,CAISESREHEQYF
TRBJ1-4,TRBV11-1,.,CASSEDRGAGEKLFF
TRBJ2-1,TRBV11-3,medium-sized,CASSLRGTGGNEQFF
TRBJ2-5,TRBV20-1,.,CSASHDSGTQETQYF
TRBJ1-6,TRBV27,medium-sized,CASRRGRSPLHF
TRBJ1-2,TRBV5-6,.,CASSPDIYGYTF
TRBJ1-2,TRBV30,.,CAWSIGGGYTF
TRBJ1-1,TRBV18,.,CASSPLNTEAFF
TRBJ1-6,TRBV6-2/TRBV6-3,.,CASSLGNSPLHF
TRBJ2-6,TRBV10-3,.,CAISELLGDLVGANVLTF
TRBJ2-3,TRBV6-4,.,CASSESTSGGTDTQYF
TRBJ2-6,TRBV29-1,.,CSVGLAGANVLTF
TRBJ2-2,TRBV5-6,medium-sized,CASSSDLGELFF
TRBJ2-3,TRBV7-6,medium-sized,CASSLRTSLREDTQYF
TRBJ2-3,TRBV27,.,CASSLVAGNTDTQYF
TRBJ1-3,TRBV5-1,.,CASSPTGQITGNTIYF
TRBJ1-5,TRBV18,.,CASSPRRDTNQPQHF
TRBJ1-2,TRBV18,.,CASSLRGDGQYGYTF
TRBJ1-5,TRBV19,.,CASSEGGPQHF
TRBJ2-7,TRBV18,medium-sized,CASSAALTGGLPYEQYF
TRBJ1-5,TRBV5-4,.,CASSDQGVPNQPQHF
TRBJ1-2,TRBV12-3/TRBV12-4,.,CASMKDYGYTF
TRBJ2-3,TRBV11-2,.,CASSPSGITDTQYF
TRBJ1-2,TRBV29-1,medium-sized,CSVGTPAGGYTF
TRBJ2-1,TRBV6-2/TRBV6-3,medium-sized,CASTSTRIWQGYNEQFF
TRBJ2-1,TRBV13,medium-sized,CASSSQGPHYNEQFF
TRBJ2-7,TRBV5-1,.,CASSLRQPSGEQYF
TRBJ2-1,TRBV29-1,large,CSVRDYGASGSSEQFF
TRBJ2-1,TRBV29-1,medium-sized,CSVGGKGGVGSYNEQFF
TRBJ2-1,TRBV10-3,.,CAIRPTGGDNEQFF
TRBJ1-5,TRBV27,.,CASSQTSNQPQHF
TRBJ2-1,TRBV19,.,CASYPRDFAGGTDEQFF
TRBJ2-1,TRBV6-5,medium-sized,CASSYDGTGRSSYNEQFF